The present TCR beta chain was sequenced within a study of blood T cell repertoires in COVID-19. Overall study: Italy, Spain and the United States were the sources of the convalescent and acute COVID-19 samples. Nucleic acid was either cDNA or gDNA, and it came from T cells, B-cell-depleted T cells, or PBMCs.

Per the study methods: From reference gene primer amplification, estimates of nucleated cell counts were derived. Only in-frame clones appear in the TCRdb table, and some are missing; sequencing was by immunoSEQ multiplex PCR. Clonal size and the V and J genes are those of that table, whereas D and trimming came from the DNA. Of tens of thousands of clones in the sample, 86% were seen once. CDR3 length: 15 amino acids. Germline values: CDR1 MNHEY, CDR2 SVGAGI. Trimming removed 6 bases from V and 9 bases from J; junction bases left unmatched: 10. The source material was peripheral blood. This receptor was taken from a woman aged 60-70 years with acute or convalescent COVID-19. The V call is TRBV6-5, the J call TRBJ1-6; 8 bases align to TRBD1. The DNA for the CDR3 is TGTGCCAGCAGACCGACAGGGGCCTTCGGTTCACCCCTCCACTTT. Translation gives CASRPTGAFGSPLHF.